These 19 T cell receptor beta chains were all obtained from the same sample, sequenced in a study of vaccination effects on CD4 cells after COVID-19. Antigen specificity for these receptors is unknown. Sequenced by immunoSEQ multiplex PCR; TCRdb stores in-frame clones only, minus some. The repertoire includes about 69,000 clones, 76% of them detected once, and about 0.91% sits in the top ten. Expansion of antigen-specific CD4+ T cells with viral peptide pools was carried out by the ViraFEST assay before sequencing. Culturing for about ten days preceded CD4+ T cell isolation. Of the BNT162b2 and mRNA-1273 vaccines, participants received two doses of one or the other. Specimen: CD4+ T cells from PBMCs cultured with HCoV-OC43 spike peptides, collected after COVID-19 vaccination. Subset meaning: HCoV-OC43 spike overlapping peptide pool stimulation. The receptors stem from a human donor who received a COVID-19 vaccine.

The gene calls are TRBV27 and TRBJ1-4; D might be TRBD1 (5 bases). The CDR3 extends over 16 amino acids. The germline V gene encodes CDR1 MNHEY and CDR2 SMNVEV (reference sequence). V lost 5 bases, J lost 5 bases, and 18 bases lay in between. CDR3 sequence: CASSLTLGARNEKLFF. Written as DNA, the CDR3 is TGTGCCAGCAGTCTCACTCTCGGGGCGAGGAATGAAAAACTGTTTTTT. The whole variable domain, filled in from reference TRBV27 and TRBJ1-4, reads EAQVTQNPRYLITVTGKKLTVTCSQNMNHEYMSWYRQDPGLGLRQIYYSMNVEVTDKGDVPEGYKVSRKEKRNFPLILESPSPNQTSLYFCASSLTLGARNEKLFFGSGTQLSVL.

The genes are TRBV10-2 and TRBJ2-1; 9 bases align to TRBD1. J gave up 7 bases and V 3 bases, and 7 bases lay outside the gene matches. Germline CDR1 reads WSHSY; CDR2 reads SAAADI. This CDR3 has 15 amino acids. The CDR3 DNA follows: TGCGCCAGCAGTGACAGGGACAGGGTTTTAAATGAGCAGTTCTTC. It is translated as CASSDRDRVLNEQFF.

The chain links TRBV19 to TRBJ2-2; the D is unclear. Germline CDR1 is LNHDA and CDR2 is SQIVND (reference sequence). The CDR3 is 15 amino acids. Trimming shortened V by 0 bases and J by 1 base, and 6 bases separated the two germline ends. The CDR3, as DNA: TGTGCCAGTAGTATAGACCTCGTGAACACCGGGGAGCTGTTTTTT. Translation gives CASSIDLVNTGELFF. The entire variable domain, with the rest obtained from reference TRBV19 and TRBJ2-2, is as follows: DGGITQSPKYLFRKEGQNVTLSCEQNLNHDAMYWYRQDPGQGLRLIYYSQIVNDFQKGDIAEGYSVSREKKESFPLTVTSAQKNPTAFYLCASSIDLVNTGELFFGEGSRLTVL.

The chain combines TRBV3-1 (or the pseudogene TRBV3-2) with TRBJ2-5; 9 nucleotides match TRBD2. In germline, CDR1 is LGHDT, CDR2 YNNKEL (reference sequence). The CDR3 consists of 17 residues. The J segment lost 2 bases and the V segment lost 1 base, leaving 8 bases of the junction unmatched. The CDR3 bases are TGTGCCAGCAGCCAAGTAAAAAGCGGGGGGCGACAAGAGACCCAGTACTTC. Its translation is CASSQVKSGGRQETQYF.

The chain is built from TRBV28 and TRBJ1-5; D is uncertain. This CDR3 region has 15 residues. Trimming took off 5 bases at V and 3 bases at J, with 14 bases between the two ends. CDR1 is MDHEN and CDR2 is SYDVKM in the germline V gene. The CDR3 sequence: CASSREGGVNQPQHF. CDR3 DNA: TGTGCCAGCAGTAGGGAAGGTGGGGTCAATCAGCCCCAGCATTTT. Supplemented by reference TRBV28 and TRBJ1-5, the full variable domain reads DVKVTQSSRYLVKRTGEKVFLECVQDMDHENMFWYRQDPGLGLRLIYFSYDVKMKEKGDIPEGYSVSREKKERFSLILESASTNQTSMYLCASSREGGVNQPQHFGDGTRLSIL.

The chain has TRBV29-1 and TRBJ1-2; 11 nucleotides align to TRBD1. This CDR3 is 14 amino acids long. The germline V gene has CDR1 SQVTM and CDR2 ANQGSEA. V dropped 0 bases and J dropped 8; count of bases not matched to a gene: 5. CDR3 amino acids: CSVEDKGQGAGYTF. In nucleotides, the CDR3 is TGCAGCGTTGAAGACAAAGGACAGGGGGCGGGCTACACCTTC.

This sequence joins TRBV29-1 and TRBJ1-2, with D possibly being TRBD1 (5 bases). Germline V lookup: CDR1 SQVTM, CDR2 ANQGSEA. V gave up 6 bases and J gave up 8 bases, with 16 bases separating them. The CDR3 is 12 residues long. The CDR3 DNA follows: TGCAGCGTCGTCGACAGCGTCGGCGGCTACACCTTC. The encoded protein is CSVVDSVGGYTF.

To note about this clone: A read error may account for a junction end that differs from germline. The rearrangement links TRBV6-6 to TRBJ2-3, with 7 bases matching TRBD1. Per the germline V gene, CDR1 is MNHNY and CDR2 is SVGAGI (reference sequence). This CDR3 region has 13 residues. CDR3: CASSSTGTATQYF. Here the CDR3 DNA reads TGTGCCAGCAGTTCAACCGGGACAGCTACGCAGTATTTT.

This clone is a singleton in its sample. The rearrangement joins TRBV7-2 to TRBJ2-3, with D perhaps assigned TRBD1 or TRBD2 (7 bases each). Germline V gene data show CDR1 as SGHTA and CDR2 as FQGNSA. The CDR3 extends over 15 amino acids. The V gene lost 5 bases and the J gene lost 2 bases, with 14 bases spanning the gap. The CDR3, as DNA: TGTGCCAGCAGCGCAGGGGGGGGTCCCACAGATACGCAGTATTTT. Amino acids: CASSAGGGPTDTQYF.

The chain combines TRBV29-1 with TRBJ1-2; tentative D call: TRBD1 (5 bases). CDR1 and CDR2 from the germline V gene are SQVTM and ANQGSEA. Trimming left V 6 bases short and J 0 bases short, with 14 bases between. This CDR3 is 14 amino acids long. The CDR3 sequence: CSVSILTANYGYTF. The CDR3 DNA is TGCAGCGTGTCCATTCTGACAGCTAACTATGGCTACACCTTC.

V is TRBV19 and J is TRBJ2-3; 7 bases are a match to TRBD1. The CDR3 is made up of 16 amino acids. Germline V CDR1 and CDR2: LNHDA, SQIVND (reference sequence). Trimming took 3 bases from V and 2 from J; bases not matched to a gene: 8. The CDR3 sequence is CASSIRTGVNTDTQYF. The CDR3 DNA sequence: TGTGCCAGTAGTATTCGAACAGGGGTCAACACAGATACGCAGTATTTT.

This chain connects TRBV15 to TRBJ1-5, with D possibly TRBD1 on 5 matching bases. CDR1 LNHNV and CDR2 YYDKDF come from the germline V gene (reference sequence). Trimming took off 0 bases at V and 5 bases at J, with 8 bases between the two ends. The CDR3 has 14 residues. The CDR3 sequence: CATSRDRGDQPQHF. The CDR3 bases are TGTGCCACCAGCAGAGATAGAGGGGATCAGCCCCAGCATTTT.

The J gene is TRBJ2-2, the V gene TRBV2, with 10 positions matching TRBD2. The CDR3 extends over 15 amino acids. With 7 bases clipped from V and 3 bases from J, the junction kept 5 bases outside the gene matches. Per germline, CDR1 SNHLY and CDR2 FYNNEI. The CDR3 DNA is TGTGCCAGCATCAGTAGCGGGGGGCACACCGGGGAGCTGTTTTTT. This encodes CASISSGGHTGELFF.

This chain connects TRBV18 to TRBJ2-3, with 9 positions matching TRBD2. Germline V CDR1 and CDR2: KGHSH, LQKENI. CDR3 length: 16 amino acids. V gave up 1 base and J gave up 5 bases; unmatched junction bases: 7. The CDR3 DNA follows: TGTGCCAGCTCACCACAACTAGCGGGTAGTGAAGATACGCAGTATTTT. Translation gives CASSPQLAGSEDTQYF.

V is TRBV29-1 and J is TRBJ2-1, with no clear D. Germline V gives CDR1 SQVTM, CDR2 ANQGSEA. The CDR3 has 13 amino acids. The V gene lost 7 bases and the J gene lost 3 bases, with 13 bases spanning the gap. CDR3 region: CSAALADYNEQFF. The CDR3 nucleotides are TGCAGCGCTGCGTTGGCCGACTACAATGAGCAGTTCTTC.

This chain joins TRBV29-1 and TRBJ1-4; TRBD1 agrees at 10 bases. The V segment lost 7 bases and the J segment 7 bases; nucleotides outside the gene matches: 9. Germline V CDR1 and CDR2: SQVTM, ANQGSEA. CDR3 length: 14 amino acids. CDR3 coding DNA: TGCAGCGCCTCAGTGGGGACAGGGGTTGAAAAACTGTTTTTT. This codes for CSASVGTGVEKLFF.

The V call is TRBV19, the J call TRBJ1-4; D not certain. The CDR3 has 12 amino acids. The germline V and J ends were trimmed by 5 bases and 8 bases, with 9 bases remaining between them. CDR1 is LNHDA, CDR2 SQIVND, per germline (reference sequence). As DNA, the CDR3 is TGTGCCAGTAGTGGGCCAGAGGAAAAACTGTTTTTT. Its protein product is CASSGPEEKLFF.

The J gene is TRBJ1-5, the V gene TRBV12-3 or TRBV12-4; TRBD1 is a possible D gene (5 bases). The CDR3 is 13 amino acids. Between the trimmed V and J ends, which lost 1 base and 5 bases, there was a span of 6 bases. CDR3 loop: CASSLGGYQPQHF. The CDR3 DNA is TGTGCCAGCAGTTTAGGGGGGTATCAGCCCCAGCATTTT.

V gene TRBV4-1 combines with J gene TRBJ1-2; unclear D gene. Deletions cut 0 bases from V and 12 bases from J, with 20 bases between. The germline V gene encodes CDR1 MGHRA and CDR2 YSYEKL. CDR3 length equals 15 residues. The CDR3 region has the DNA TGCGCCAGCAGCCAAGATGACGGGAAGGGAGTGCTGAACACCTTC. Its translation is CASSQDDGKGVLNTF.